This TCR beta chain was sequenced in a study of blood T cell repertoires in COVID-19. Study at large: T cells, B-cell-depleted T cells, or PBMCs provided the cDNA or gDNA that served as material.

In the original analysis: By means of reference gene primer amplification, nucleated cell counts were estimated. Assay used: immunoSEQ multiplex PCR; TCRdb lists only in-frame clones, some missing. The V and J calls and clone size come from that table; D and trimming were worked out from the DNA. Of 350,000 to 450,000 clones in the sample, approximately 93% were seen once. Participants were aged roughly 18 to 89 years from more than 20 US areas. The V gene lost 5 bases and the J gene lost 8 bases, with 7 bases spanning the gap. This CDR3 region has 12 residues. Germline loops: CDR1 MGHDK, CDR2 SYGVNS.

The sequenced material came from PBMCs or T cells enriched from blood (not recorded which). The clonotype originates from a woman in her thirties or forties who had been exposed to COVID-19. The chain is built from TRBV25-1 and TRBJ1-6, with D perhaps TRBD1 (5 bases). The CDR3 protein is CASSRQYSPLHF. DNA of the CDR3: TGTGCCAGCAGTCGACAGTATTCACCCCTCCACTTT.